This T cell receptor (beta chain) is from a study of blood T cells in healthy people across ages. Alongside a J-beta primer mix, a sample-barcoded 5' primer served in a second PCR lasting about 7 to 12 cycles. A single record per CDR3 protein comes from TCRdb applying MiXCR to the 5' RACE reads. There are 750,000 to 850,000 distinct CDR3 sequences in the sample; 20% to 30% occur only once, and 3.7% lies in the top ten. V was trimmed by 6 bases and J by 7 bases, leaving 18 bases between them. This CDR3 contains 15 residues. Per the germline V gene, CDR1 is KGHDR and CDR2 is SFDVKD. Each donor's blood draw was 7.5 to 10 milliliters of peripheral blood. The same specimen was also included in a second study, on T cells of mothers and their children.

Sequencing used blood. The receptor's source is a boy between 10 and 17 years old in good health. This chain connects TRBV24-1 to TRBJ1-5, with a tentative D call TRBD1 (6 bases). CDR3 region: CATSLRGGPGQPQHF. The CDR3 DNA reads TGTGCCACCAGTTTAAGAGGGGGGCCGGGGCAGCCCCAGCATTTT.